The T cell receptor (beta chain) described here comes from a study of regulatory T cells in long-lasting Graves disease. The authors built TCR beta libraries using iRepertoire HTBI primers and Arm-PCR of CDR3 regions. Authors' data handling: Overall, samples carried some 67 TRBV and over 12 TRBJ segments. TCRdb passed the multiplex PCR reads through MiXCR, listing each CDR3 protein once. TCRdb's processing, not the authors', yielded these V and J calls. The sample yields some 560,000 distinct CDR3 sequences, around 15% seen once. This clonotype was picked up a small number of times. What it binds is not known. Whole-study results and caveats: There were preferences for TRBV28, TRBJ1-2 and TRBJ2-5 in persistent disease.

Time point given: newly diagnosed GD, antithyroid drugs for less than 3 months. Construction of the TCR library relied on RNA isolated from PBMCs. V gave up 5 bases and J gave up 5 bases; unmatched junction bases: 10. The V gene's germline CDR1 is LGHDT and CDR2 YNNKEL (reference sequence). The CDR3 has 15 amino acids. The same sample was also used in a study of T cells in Graves' hyperthyroidism and ophthalmopathy. Per that study: In simple terms, a model built on 13 V-J features told ophthalmopathy apart from stable hyperthyroidism.

The chain carries TRBV3-1 and TRBJ2-5, with TRBD1 matching 8 bases. This sequence was found in a woman aged 40-60 years with Graves disease. The specimen was peripheral blood mononuclear cells (PBMCs), collected at new diagnosis, from a patient treated with antithyroid drugs. DNA of the CDR3: TGTGCCAGCAGCTTACGGACAGGGTTGTGGGAGACCCAGTACTTC. This sequence encodes CASSLRTGLWETQYF.